This TCR beta chain was recorded in a study of chemoradiotherapy in HPV16-positive cancers. At the level of the study: A couple of HPV16-positive patients' cells yielded candidate HPV-specific clones and common motifs. Study outcomes and limitations: Better recurrence-free survival went with HPV-responsive T-cell expansion in HPV16-positive patients.

The protocol was immunoSEQ multiplex PCR, while the TCRdb copy is restricted to in-frame clones and leaves out a portion. The repertoire holds around 9,700 clones, with 65% to 75% as singletons. Details on this clone: What it binds is not known.

Trimming left V 8 bases short and J 1 base short, with 14 bases between. This CDR3 is built from 14 residues. CDR1 is SEHNR, CDR2 FQNEAQ, per germline (reference sequence). The sample was gathered from a patient who underwent chemoradiotherapy. The chain couples TRBV7-9 to TRBJ1-1; unclear D gene. This TCR was sampled from a human donor with HPV-associated anogenital cancer. CDR3 coding DNA: TGTGCCAGCTTGGGCGGGTGGGGGAACACTGAAGCTTTCTTT. It translates to CASLGGWGNTEAFF.